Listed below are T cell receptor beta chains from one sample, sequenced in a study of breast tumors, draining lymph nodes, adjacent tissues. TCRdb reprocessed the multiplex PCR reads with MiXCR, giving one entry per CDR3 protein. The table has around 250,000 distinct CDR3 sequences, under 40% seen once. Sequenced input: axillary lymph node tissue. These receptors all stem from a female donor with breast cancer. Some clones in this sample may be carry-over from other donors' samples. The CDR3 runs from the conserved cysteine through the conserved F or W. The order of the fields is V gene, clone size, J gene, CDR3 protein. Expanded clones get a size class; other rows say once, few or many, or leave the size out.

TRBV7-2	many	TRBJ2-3	CASSPGQTDTQYF
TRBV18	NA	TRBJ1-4	CASFRATNEKLFF
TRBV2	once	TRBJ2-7	CASRLPGQGFSYEQYF
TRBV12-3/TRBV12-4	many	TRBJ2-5	CASSHSGTGERETQYF
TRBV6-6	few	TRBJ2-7	CASSHSISVYAGRVYEQYF
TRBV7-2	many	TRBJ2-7	CASSARGERRNEQYF
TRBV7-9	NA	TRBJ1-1	CASSFSGNTEAFF
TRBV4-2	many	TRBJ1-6	CAARGGIDSPLHF
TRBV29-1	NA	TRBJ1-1	CSVEDRRSWAFF
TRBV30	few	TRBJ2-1	CADFIIYNEQFF
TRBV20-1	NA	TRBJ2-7	CSARDRAGEQYF
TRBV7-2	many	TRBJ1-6	CASSTNRGGYNSPLHF
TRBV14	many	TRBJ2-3	CASSQFGSDTQYF
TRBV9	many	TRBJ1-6	CASSVGTGGAKNSPLHF
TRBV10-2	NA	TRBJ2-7	CASSELGTSGSKYF
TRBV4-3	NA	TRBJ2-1	CASSQFTLAGGPTYNEQFF
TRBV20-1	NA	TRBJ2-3	CSAPPPGLAGTTDTQYF
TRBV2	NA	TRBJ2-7	CASTGQGAFYEQYF
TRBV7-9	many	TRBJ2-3	CASSLFVGEADTQYF
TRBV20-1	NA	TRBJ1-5	CSARSRTGEAQPQHF
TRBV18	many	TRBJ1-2	CASSPPGQWLGGYTF
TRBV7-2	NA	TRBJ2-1	CASSSHRGGGYEQFF
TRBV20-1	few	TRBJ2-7	CSAKGQGPVAPEQYF
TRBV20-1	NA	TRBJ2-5	CSARDPRSRAYGGTQYF
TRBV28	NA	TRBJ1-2	CASSFLANYGYTF
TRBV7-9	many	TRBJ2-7	CASSLKRELSYEQYF
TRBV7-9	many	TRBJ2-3	CASTWSGSLDTQYF
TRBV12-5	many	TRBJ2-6	CASGTGAAGANVLTF
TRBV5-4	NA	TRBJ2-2	CASSLEGAGELFF
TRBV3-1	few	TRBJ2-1	CASSQEGQGYYNEQFF
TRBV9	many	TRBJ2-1	CASSPPGTGLYNEQFF
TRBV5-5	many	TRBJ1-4	CASSFGTATNEKLFF
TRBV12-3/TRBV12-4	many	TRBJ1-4	CASSYGHGGGKLFF
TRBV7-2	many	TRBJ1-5	CASSLSPTGNQPQHF
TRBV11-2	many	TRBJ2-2	CASSLGQSGELFF
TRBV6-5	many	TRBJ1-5	CASSYSSNQPQHF
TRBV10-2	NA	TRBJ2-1	CASSGGTGTWDEQFF
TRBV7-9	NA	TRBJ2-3	CASSLTQGPADTQYF
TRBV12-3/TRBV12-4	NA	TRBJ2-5	CASSFLGEGNFYQETQYF
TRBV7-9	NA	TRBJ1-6	CASSLGAGGIGNSPLHF
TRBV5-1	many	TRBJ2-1	CASSPFWGSYNEQFF